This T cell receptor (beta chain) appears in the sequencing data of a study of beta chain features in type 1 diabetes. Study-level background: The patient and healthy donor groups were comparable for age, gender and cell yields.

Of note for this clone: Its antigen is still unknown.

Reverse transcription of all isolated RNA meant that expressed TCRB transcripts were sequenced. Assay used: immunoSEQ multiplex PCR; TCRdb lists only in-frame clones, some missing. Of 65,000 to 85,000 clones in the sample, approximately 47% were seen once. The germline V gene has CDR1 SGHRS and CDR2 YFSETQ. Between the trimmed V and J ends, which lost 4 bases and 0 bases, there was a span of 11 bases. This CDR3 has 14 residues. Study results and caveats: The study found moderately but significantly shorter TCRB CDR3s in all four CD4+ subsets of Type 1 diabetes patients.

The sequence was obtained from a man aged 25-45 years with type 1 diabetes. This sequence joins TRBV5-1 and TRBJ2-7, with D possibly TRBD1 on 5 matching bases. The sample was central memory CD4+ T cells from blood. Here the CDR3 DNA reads TGCGCCAGCAGCGTGGACACCTTCTCCTACGAGCAGTACTTC. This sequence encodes CASSVDTFSYEQYF.